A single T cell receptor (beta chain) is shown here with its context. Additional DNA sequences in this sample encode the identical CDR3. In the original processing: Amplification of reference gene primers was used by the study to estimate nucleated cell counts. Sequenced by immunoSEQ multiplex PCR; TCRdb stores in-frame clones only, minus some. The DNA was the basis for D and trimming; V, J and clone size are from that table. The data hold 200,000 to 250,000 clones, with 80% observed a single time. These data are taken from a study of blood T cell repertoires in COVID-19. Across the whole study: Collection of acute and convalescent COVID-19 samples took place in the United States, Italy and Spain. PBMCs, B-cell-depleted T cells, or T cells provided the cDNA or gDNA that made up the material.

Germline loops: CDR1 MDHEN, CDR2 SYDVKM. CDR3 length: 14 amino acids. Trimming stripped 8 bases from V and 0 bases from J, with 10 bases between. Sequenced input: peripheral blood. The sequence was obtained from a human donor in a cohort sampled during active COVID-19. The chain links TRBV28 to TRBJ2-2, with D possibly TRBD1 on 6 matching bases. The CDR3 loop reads CASRWTANTGELFF. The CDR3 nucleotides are TGTGCCAGCCGCTGGACAGCGAACACCGGGGAGCTGTTTTTT.